Detailed here is one T cell receptor (beta chain). This CDR3 comprises 15 residues. V was clipped by 2 bases and J by 0 bases, with 11 bases between them. Germline-derived CDR1 and CDR2 are SGHNT and YYREEE (reference sequence). This record belongs to a study of CD8 T cells in Susac syndrome. Reverse transcription of roughly 0.5 to 1 ug RNA was performed with random hexamers. TCRdb fed the immunoSEQ multiplex PCR reads into MiXCR, producing one record per CDR3 protein. The repertoire holds about 120,000 distinct CDR3 sequences, with around 96% as singletons. The clonotype originates from a human donor with Susac syndrome. This chain connects TRBV5-4 to TRBJ1-1, with a possible D match to TRBD1 (6 bases). Sequenced: CD8+ T cells from PBMCs. This chain's CDR3 is CASSFRTAMNTEAFF. The CDR3 DNA reads as TGTGCCAGCAGCTTTCGGACAGCCATGAACACTGAAGCTTTCTTT.